These 18 T cell receptor beta chains came from one sample sequenced in a study of beta chain features in type 1 diabetes. Expressed TCRB transcripts were sequenced because the isolated RNA had all been reverse transcribed beforehand. Sequenced by immunoSEQ multiplex PCR; TCRdb stores in-frame clones only, minus some. The table has more than 350,000 clones, 11% seen once. Sequencing used naive CD4+ T cells from blood. These receptors came from a young woman in good health.

The chain carries TRBV29-1 and TRBJ2-2, with D maybe TRBD2 (6 bases). The CDR3 extends over 14 amino acids. The germline gives CDR1 SQVTM, CDR2 ANQGSEA. V was cut by 7 bases and J by 2 bases, with 14 bases left in between. The CDR3 is CSAEPGLNTGELFF. The CDR3 DNA follows: TGCAGCGCAGAGCCGGGACTCAACACCGGGGAGCTGTTTTTT.

This clone was observed a handful of times. This rearrangement joins TRBV5-1 to TRBJ2-3; D is uncertain. The CDR3 consists of 12 residues. The V and J ends lost 6 bases and 1 base respectively, with 6 bases between them. Germline CDR1 is SGHRS and CDR2 is YFSETQ. This CDR3 is CASKAGTDTQYF. The DNA for the CDR3 is TGCGCCAGCAAAGCTGGCACAGATACGCAGTATTTT. The variable domain in full, completed from reference TRBV5-1 and TRBJ2-3, reads KAGVTQTPRYLIKTRGQQVTLSCSPISGHRSVSWYQQTPGQGLQFLFEYFSETQRNKGNFPGRFSGRQFSNSRSEMNVSTLELGDSALYLCASKAGTDTQYFGPGTRLTVL.

The chain carries TRBV27 and TRBJ2-7, with D unclear. The CDR3 runs to 14 residues. V lost 5 bases and J 2 bases, leaving 13 bases between the germline ends. CDR1 MNHEY and CDR2 SMNVEV come from the germline V gene (reference sequence). The chain's CDR3 is CASSPLRAPYEQYV. The CDR3 DNA is TGTGCCAGCAGTCCTTTAAGGGCCCCCTACGAGCAGTACGTC.

This clone appeared a few times. The chain links TRBV5-1 to TRBJ2-3; 9 bases are a match to TRBD1. Looked up from germline, CDR1 is SGHRS and CDR2 is YFSETQ. The trim removed 4 bases at V and 7 bases at J, leaving 4 bases unmatched. The CDR3 extends over 13 amino acids. CDR3 loop: CASSLGTGNTQYF. The CDR3 coding sequence is TGCGCCAGCAGCCTGGGGACAGGGAATACGCAGTATTTT.

There are a few counts of this clone. The V gene is TRBV7-2, the J gene TRBJ2-3; D might be TRBD1 (6 bases). Trimming cost V 2 bases and J 0 bases, with 12 bases left between them. Looked up from germline, CDR1 is SGHTA and CDR2 is FQGNSA. The CDR3 covers 16 residues. The CDR3 region has the DNA TGTGCCAGCAGCTTACAGGGGATGGTTAGCACAGATACGCAGTATTTT. It yields the protein CASSLQGMVSTDTQYF.

V gene TRBV7-3 combines with J gene TRBJ2-3; D unresolved. The CDR3 contains 14 residues. Germline CDR1 is SGHTA and CDR2 is FQGTGA. The ends were cut back, 4 bases at V and 6 bases at J, with 14 bases in the middle. CDR3 nucleotides: TGTGCCAGCAGCTCCCCTGATGCCCTCGATACGCAGTATTTT. This encodes CASSSPDALDTQYF.

This chain joins TRBV27 and TRBJ2-6; D call uncertain. Deletions cut 6 bases from V and 0 bases from J, with 6 bases between. The CDR3 runs 14 residues. Germline V gives CDR1 MNHEY, CDR2 SMNVEV (reference sequence). Here the CDR3 DNA reads TGTGCCAGCAGCCGAAGCTCTGGGGCCAACGTCCTGACTTTC. Its translation is CASSRSSGANVLTF.

CDR3 DNA sequence: TGCGCCAGCAGCTTGGTGGTGACAGGCACCGGGGAGCTGTTTTTT. Amino acids: CASSLVVTGTGELFF. The J gene is TRBJ2-2, the V gene TRBV5-1; tentatively, D is TRBD1 (6 bases). Trimming removed 0 bases at V and 4 bases at J, with 10 bases between. CDR1 and CDR2 (germline): SGHRS, YFSETQ. The CDR3 sequence is 15 residues long.

The V and J genes are TRBV4-3 and TRBJ1-4; weak D call: TRBD1 (5 bases). V was shortened by 0 bases and J by 7 bases, with 15 bases between the two germline ends. This CDR3 has 16 amino acids. The V gene's germline CDR1 is LGHNA and CDR2 YSLEER. The CDR3 DNA reads TGCGCCAGCAGCCAAGATTGGAGCGGGAGGGGTGAAAAACTGTTTTTT. Residues: CASSQDWSGRGEKLFF.

This clone turned up a few times. J is TRBJ2-1 and V is TRBV30; 7 bases are shared with TRBD2. The V gene's germline CDR1 is GTSNPN and CDR2 SVGIG (reference sequence). V was pared by 0 bases and J by 6 bases, with 8 bases of the junction left unmatched. The CDR3 extends over 15 amino acids. The CDR3 nucleotides read TGTGCCTGGAGTGTAAAGCGGGGCCCTTTCAATGAGCAGTTCTTC. It yields the protein CAWSVKRGPFNEQFF.

This chain links TRBV7-9 with TRBJ2-1; 7 nucleotides line up with TRBD2. CDR1 SEHNR and CDR2 FQNEAQ come from the germline V gene (reference sequence). Trimming removed 8 bases from V and 2 bases from J; junction bases left unmatched: 6. The CDR3 loop spans 14 amino acids. The CDR3 loop is CASRTSEAYNEQFF. The CDR3 coding sequence is TGTGCCAGCCGTACTAGCGAGGCCTACAATGAGCAGTTCTTC.

This clone occurred a few times. The rearrangement joins TRBV7-9 to TRBJ2-2; D may be TRBD1 (6 bases). The germline V and J ends were trimmed by 5 bases and 3 bases, with 13 bases remaining between them. Germline V gene lookup returns CDR1 SEHNR and CDR2 FQNEAQ (reference sequence). The CDR3 is 15 residues long. CDR3 loop: CASSHRQDYTGELFF. CDR3 in DNA: TGTGCCAGCAGCCATCGACAGGATTACACCGGGGAGCTGTTTTTT.

This clone was found a few times. This rearrangement joins TRBV18 to TRBJ2-5; no definite D call. Trimming left V 3 bases short and J 4 bases short, with 9 bases between. The CDR3 has 13 amino acids. Germline V gene sequence: CDR1 KGHSH, CDR2 LQKENI. CDR3 bases: TGTGCCAGCTCACCCCCCGTCAGAGAGACCCAGTACTTC. As protein: CASSPPVRETQYF.

This clone was seen a few times. The V gene is TRBV15, the J gene TRBJ1-5; D is uncertain. Trimming stripped 3 bases from V and 7 bases from J, with 16 bases between. The germline gives CDR1 LNHNV, CDR2 YYDKDF (reference sequence). The CDR3 consists of 15 residues. The CDR3 is CATSSTGLKAQPQHF. DNA of the CDR3: TGTGCCACCAGCAGTACGGGCCTCAAAGCCCAGCCCCAGCATTTT.

The V and J genes are TRBV4-3 and TRBJ2-3, with no clear D. The CDR3 has 15 residues. CDR1 and CDR2 from the germline V gene are LGHNA and YSLEER. The V end lost 1 base, the J end lost 0 bases, and 8 bases lay between the germline ends. The CDR3 DNA is TGCGCCAGCAGCCAAGTTGACGGGAGCACAGATACGCAGTATTTT. The encoded protein is CASSQVDGSTDTQYF.

This clone has just a few counts. V is TRBV7-6 and J is TRBJ2-3, with D possibly being TRBD1 or TRBD2 (5 bases each). There are 17 residues in the CDR3. Germline values: CDR1 SGHVS, CDR2 FNYEAQ. Trimming cost V 4 bases and J 1 base, with 18 bases left between them. The CDR3 nucleotides are TGTGCCAGCAGCTGGGGGTTGCGAGGGACCCGCACAGATACGCAGTATTTT. It translates to CASSWGLRGTRTDTQYF. The full variable domain, its missing parts supplied by reference TRBV7-6 and TRBJ2-3, is GAGVSQSPRYKVTKRGQDVALRCDPISGHVSLYWYRQALGQGPEFLTYFNYEAQQDKSGLPNDRFSAERPEGSISTLTIQRTEQRDSAMYRCASSWGLRGTRTDTQYFGPGTRLTVL.

This clone was counted only a few times. The gene calls are TRBV9 and TRBJ2-1, with 10 positions matching TRBD2. The CDR3 spans 18 residues. V shed 0 bases and J 1 base; nucleotides not matched to a gene: 7. Germline CDR1 is SGDLS and CDR2 is YYNGEE. Here the CDR3 DNA reads TGTGCCAGCAGCGTAGCGAGCGGGAGGGCCGGATCCTACAATGAGCAGTTCTTC. Translating gives CASSVASGRAGSYNEQFF.

This clone was detected only a few times. The chain combines TRBV29-1 with TRBJ2-1; D gene ambiguous. Trimming shortened V by 4 bases and J by 1 base, and 11 bases separated the two germline ends. Germline V CDR1 and CDR2: SQVTM, ANQGSEA. This CDR3 contains 14 residues. The CDR3 DNA sequence: TGCAGCGTTGGGATGGTGGGGTCCTACAATGAGCAGTTCTTC. Protein product: CSVGMVGSYNEQFF.